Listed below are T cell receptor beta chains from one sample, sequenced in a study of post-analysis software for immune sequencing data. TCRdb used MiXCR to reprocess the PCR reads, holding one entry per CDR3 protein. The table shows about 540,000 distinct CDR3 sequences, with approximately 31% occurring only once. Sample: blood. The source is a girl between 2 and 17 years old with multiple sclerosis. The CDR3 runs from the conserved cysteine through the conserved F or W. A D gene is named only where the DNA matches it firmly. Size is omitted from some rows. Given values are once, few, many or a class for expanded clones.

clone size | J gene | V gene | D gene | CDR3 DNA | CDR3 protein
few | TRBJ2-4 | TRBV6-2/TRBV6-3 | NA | TGTGCCAGCAGCAACGACCGGGATTTGCAGTACTTC | CASSNDRDLQYF
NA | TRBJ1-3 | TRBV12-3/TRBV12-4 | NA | TGTGCCAGCAGTTTAGGGACTGGAAACATCATATATTTT | CASSLGTGNIIYF
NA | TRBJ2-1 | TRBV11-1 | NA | TGTGCCAGCAGCTTAGCGGCGGGTAAGAGGCTACTACACAATGAGCAGTTCTTC | CASSLAAGKRLLHNEQFF
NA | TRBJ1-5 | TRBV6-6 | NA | TGTGCCAGCAGCCATGGGACTCCCGCGGGTCAGCCCCAGCATTTT | CASSHGTPAGQPQHF
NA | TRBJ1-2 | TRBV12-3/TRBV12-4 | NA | TGTGCCAGCACCGAAGGACAGACCTATGGCTACACCTTC | CASTEGQTYGYTF
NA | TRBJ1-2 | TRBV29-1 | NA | TGCAGCGTTGAGGGACTGACATCGGGGACCTATGGCTACACCTTC | CSVEGLTSGTYGYTF
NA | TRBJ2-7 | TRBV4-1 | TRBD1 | TGCGCCAGCAGCCAACAAACCGGGACAGGGAACGAGCAGTACTTC | CASSQQTGTGNEQYF
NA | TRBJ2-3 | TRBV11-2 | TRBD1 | TGTGCCAGCAGGGAGGTACAGGGGCGCACAGATGCGCAGTATTTT | CASREVQGRTDAQYF
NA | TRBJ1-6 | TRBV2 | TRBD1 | TGTGCCAGCAGTGCTCAGGGACAGGGGGCGACCTCACCCCTCCACTTT | CASSAQGQGATSPLHF
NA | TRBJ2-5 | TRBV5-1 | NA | TGCGCCAGCAGCGTCGGGACTGGCAAACAAGAGACCCAGTACTTC | CASSVGTGKQETQYF
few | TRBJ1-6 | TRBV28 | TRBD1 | TGTGCCAGCAGTTTATGGGAGGGGACAGGCAATTCACCCCTCCACTTT | CASSLWEGTGNSPLHF
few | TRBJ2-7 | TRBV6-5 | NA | TGTGCCAGCAGTTACTCGGTTCCGGGACCGAGCTCCTACGAGCAGTACTTC | CASSYSVPGPSSYEQYF
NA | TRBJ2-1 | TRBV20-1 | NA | TGCAGTGCTAGCCGACCACCGACAGCGCTTCTCTACAATGAGCAGTTCTTC | CSASRPPTALLYNEQFF
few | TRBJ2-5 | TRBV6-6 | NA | TGTGCCAGCAGTCCCGGGCAGGGAGTGTTTCAAGAGCAGTACTTC | CASSPGQGVFQEQYF
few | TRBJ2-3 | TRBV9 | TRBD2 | TGTGCCAGCAGCACACCGACTAGCGGGGGGGCCCGGCCTAGCACAGATACACAGTATTTT | CASSTPTSGGARPSTDTQYF
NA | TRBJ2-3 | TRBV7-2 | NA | TGTGCCAGCAGCCCAGACAGGCAAAGCACAGATACGCAGTATTTT | CASSPDRQSTDTQYF
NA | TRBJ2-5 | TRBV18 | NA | TGTGCCAGCTCACCACAGGGGAGTGAGACCCAGTACTTC | CASSPQGSETQYF
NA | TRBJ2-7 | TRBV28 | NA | TGTGCCAGCAGTTCGGTTTACGAGCAGTACTTC | CASSSVYEQYF
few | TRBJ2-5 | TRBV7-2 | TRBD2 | TGTGCCAGCAGTATAGCGGGGGGGCCTTCCGAGACCCAGTACTTC | CASSIAGGPSETQYF
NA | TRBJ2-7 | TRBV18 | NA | TGTGCCAGCTCACCACCGCTCGGAACCTACGAGCAGTACTTC | CASSPPLGTYEQYF
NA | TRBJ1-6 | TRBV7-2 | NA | TGTGCCAGCAGCTTATTGGGAAGACGGGTCTCACCCCTCCACTTT | CASSLLGRRVSPLHF
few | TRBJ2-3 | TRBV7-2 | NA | TGTGCCAGCAGCTTATGGCGGCCGACGAAAGATACGCAGTATTTT | CASSLWRPTKDTQYF
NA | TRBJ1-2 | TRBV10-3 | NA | TGTGCCACGGTGGACGGACGACTCTATGGCTACACCTTC | CATVDGRLYGYTF
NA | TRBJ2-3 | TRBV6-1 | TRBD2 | TGTGCCAGCAGTCCTAGCGGGGGTAATTTCCTTAGCACAGATACGCAGTATTTT | CASSPSGGNFLSTDTQYF
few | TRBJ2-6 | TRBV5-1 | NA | TGCGCCAGCAACGACCGAGGGGGGTTTAGTGGAGCTGGGGCCAACGTCCTGACTTTC | CASNDRGGFSGAGANVLTF
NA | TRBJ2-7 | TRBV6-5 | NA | TGTGCCAGCAGTTGCTCGAGGGATCCCGTCGACGAGCAGTACTTC | CASSCSRDPVDEQYF
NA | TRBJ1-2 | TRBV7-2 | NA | TGTGCCAGCAGCGTAACCAGGGCAGGCCTCTATGGCTACACCTTC | CASSVTRAGLYGYTF
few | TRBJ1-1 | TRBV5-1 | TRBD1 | TGCGCCAGCAGCTTAATGGACAGGCGAGACACTGAAGCTTTCTTT | CASSLMDRRDTEAFF
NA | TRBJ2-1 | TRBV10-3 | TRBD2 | TGTGCCATCAGTGAGTCTCGCGGGGGGCGCAATGAGCAGTTCTTC | CAISESRGGRNEQFF
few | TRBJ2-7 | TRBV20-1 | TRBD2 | TGCAGTGCTCATAAAGCGGGGGGGCCACACGAGCAGTACTTC | CSAHKAGGPHEQYF
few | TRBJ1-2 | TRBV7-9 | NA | TGTGCCAGCAGCCCCAGAGTGGGCTATGGCTACACCTTC | CASSPRVGYGYTF
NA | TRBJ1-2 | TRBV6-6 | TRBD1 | TGTGCCAGCAGCCGGGGACAGGGGTCTAACTATGGCTACACCTTC | CASSRGQGSNYGYTF
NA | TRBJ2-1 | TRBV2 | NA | TGTGCCAGCAGTGGGCTTTTAGTCTACAATGAGCAGTTCTTC | CASSGLLVYNEQFF
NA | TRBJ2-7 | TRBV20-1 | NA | TGCAGTGCTAGATCCAGGGACGGATCCTACGAGCAGTACTTC | CSARSRDGSYEQYF
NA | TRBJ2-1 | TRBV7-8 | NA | TGTGCCAGCAGCTCGCCCGCCCCGCGGGAGCAGTTCTTC | CASSSPAPREQFF
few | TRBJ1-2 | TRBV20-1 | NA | TGCAGTGCTCCTCGGGGGAGATATGGCTACACCTTC | CSAPRGRYGYTF
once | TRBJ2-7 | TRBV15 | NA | TGTGCCACCAGCAGAGATAGGCTGTCCAGCTCCTACGAGCAGTACTTC | CATSRDRLSSSYEQYF
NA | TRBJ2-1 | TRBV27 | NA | TGTGCCAGCAGCTTAGATTTAGTACCCAACAATGAGCAGTTCTTC | CASSLDLVPNNEQFF
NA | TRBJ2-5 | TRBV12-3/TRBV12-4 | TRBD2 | TGTGCCAGCAGTTTAGGTAGCGGGGGCGACAAAGAGACCCAGTACTTC | CASSLGSGGDKETQYF
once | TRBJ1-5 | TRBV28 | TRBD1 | TGTGCCAGCAGTTTTGTGATCAGGGGGCGTCAGCCCCAGCATTTT | CASSFVIRGRQPQHF
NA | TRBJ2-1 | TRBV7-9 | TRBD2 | TGTGCCAGCAGCTTAATTGGGACTAGTAGTGATGAGCAGTTCTTC | CASSLIGTSSDEQFF
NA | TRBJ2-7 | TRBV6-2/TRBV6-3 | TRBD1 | TGTGCCAGCAGTCACCGGGACAGCACCTACGAGCAGTACTTC | CASSHRDSTYEQYF
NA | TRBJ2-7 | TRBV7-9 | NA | TGTGCCAGCAGCCTCCATCCTGGGCCATACGAGCAGTACTTC | CASSLHPGPYEQYF
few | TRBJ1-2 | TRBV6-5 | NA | TGTGCCAGCAGAGACAGGTCCGGCTACACCTTC | CASRDRSGYTF
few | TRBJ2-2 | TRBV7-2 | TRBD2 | TGTGCCAGCAGCACTTCGCCGGGACTAGCGGGGATCGGGGAGCTGTTTTTT | CASSTSPGLAGIGELFF
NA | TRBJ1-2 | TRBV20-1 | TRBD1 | TGCAGTGCTACATCGGGACAGGGCTATGGCTACACCTTC | CSATSGQGYGYTF